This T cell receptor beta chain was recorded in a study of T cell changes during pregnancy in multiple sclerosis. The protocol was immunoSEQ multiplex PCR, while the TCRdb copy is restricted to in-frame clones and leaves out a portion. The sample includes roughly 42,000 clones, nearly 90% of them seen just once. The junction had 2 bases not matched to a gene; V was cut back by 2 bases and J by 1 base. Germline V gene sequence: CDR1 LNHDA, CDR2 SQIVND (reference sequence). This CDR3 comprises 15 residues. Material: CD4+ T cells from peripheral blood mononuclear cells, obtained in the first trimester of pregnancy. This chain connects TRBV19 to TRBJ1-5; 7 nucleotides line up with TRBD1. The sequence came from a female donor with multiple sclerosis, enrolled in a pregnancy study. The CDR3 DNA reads TGTGCCAGTAGTATACGGACAGGAAGCAATCAGCCCCAGCATTTT. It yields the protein CASSIRTGSNQPQHF.